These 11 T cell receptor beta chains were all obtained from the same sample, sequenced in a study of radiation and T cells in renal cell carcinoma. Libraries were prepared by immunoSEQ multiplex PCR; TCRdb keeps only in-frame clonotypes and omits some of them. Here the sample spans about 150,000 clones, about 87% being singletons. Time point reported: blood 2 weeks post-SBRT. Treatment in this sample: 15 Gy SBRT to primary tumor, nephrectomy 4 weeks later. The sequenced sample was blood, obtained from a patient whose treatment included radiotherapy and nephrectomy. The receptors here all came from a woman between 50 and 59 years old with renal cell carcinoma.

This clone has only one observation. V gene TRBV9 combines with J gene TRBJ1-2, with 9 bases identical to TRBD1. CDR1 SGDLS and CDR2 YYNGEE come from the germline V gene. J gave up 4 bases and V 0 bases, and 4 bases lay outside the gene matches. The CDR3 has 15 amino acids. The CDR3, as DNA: TGTGCCAGCAGCGTAGGGACAGGGGCTCTCTATGGCTACACCTTC. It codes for CASSVGTGALYGYTF.

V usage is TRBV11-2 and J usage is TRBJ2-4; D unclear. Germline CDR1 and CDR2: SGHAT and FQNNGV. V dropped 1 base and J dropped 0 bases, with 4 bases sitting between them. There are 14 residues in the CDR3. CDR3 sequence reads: CASSLALAKNIQYF. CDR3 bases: TGTGCCAGCAGCTTAGCTCTAGCCAAAAACATTCAGTACTTC. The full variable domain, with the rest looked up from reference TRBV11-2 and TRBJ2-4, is EAGVAQSPRYKIIEKRQSVAFWCNPISGHATLYWYQQILGQGPKLLIQFQNNGVVDDSQLPKDRFSAERLKGVDSTLKIQPAKLEDSAVYLCASSLALAKNIQYFGAGTRLSVL.

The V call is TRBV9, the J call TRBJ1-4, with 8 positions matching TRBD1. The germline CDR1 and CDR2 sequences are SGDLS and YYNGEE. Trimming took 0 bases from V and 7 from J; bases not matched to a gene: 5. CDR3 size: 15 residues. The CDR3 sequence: CASSVEGQASEKLFF. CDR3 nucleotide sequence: TGTGCCAGCAGCGTAGAGGGACAGGCGTCTGAAAAACTGTTTTTT.

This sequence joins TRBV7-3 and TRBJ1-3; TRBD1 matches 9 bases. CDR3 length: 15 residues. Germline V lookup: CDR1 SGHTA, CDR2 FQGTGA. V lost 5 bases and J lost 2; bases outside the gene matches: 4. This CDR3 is CASSQTGGPGNTIYF. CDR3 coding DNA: TGTGCCAGCAGCCAGACAGGGGGGCCTGGAAACACCATATATTTT.

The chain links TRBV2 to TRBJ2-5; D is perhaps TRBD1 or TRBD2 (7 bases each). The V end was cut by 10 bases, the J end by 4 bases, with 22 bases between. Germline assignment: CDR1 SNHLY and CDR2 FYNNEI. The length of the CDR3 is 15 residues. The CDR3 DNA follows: TGTGCCACCCGAGGGGGAGGGGGCGTTGCAGAGACCCAGTACTTC. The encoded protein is CATRGGGGVAETQYF.

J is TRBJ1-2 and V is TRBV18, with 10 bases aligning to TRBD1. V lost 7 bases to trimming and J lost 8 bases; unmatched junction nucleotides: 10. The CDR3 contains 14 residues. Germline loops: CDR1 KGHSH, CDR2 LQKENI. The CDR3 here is CASWGGQGDEGYTF. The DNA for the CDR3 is TGTGCCAGCTGGGGAGGACAGGGGGATGAAGGCTACACCTTC.

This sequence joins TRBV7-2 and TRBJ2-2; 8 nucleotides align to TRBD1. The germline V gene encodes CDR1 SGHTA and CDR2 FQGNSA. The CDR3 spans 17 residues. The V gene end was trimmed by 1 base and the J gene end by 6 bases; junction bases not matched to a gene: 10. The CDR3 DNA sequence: TGTGCCAGCAGCTTAGTATGGGGGACAGGACTCCCCGGGGAGCTGTTTTTT. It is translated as CASSLVWGTGLPGELFF.

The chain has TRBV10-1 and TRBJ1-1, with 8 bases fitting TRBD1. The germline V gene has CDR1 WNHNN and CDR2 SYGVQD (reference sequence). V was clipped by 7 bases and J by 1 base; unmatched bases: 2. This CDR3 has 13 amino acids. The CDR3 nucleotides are TGCGCCAGCAAAGGGACAGGGAACACTGAAGCTTTCTTT. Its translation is CASKGTGNTEAFF.

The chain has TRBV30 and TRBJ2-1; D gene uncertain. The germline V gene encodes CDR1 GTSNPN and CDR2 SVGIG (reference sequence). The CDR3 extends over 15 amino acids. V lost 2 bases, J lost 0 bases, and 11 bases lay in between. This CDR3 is CAWSYARSSYNEQFF. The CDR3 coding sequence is TGTGCCTGGAGTTACGCCCGAAGCTCCTACAATGAGCAGTTCTTC.

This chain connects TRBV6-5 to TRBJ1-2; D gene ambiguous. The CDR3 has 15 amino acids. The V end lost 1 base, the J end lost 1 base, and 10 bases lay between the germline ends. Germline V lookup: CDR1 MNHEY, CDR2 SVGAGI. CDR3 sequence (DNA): TGTGCCAGCAGTTACTGGGGAGCCGGTAACTATGGCTACACCTTC. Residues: CASSYWGAGNYGYTF.

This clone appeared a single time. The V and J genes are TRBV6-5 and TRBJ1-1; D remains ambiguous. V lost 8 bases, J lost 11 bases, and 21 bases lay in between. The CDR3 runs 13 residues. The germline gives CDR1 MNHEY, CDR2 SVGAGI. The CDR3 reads CASLRIAFPVAFF. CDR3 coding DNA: TGTGCCAGCCTTCGGATAGCCTTTCCAGTTGCTTTCTTT.